This T cell receptor beta chain was sequenced for a study of spatial heterogeneity in lung cancer. TCRdb analysed the 5' RACE reads with MiXCR anew, one entry per CDR3 protein. The table has some 25,000 distinct CDR3 sequences, roughly 6.9% seen once. At least ten counts were recorded for this clonotype. The antigen is undetermined. The CDR3 contains 17 residues. V gave up 2 bases and J gave up 8 bases, with 19 bases separating them. Noted time point: sample taken at primary tumor resection. Unsorted whole RNA of tumor, nontumor lung or frozen PBMC was sequenced. Notes on the study in general: Mutation tallies in tumors tracked expanded intratumoral alpha and beta TCR counts.

This sequence was found in a male donor with early-stage non-small cell lung cancer. This specimen consisted of lung tumor tissue, obtained at surgery. This chain uses TRBV12-3 or TRBV12-4 with TRBJ1-6, with D possibly TRBD1 on 6 matching bases. CDR3 nucleotide sequence: TGTGCCAGCAGTTTATCAAATCCGACCGGGGGCGATTCACCCCTCCACTTT. It yields the protein CASSLSNPTGGDSPLHF.